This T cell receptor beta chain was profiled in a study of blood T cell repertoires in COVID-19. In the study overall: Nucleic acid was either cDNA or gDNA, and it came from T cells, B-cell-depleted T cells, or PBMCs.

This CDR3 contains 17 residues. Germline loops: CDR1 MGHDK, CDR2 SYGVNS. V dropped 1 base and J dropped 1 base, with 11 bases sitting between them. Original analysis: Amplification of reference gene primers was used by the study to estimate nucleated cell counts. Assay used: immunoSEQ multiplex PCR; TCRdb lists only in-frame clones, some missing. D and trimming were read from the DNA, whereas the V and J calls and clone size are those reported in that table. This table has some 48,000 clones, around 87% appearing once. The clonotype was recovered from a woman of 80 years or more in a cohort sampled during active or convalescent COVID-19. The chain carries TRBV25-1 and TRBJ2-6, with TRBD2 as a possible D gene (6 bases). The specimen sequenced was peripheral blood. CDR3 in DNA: TGTGCCAGCAGTGAATCATTGCGGGGATCTGGGGCCAACGTCCTGACTTTC. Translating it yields CASSESLRGSGANVLTF. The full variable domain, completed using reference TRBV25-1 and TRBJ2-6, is EADIYQTPRYLVIGTGKKITLECSQTMGHDKMYWYQQDPGMELHLIHYSYGVNSTEKGDLSSESTVSRIRTEHFPLTLESARPSHTSQYLCASSESLRGSGANVLTFGAGSRLTVL.